This record covers a single TCR beta chain. Its matching antigen is unknown. This record comes from a study of post-analysis software for immune sequencing data. Study-level background: Relapsing-remitting, secondary progressive and progressive-relapsing multiple sclerosis courses were included.

This CDR3 is 16 amino acids long. General study results and limits: TRBV5-6, TRBV5-1 and TRBV20-1 were among a handful of TRBV segments more frequent in patients than controls.

Unique molecular identifiers had been added to the TCR beta cDNA libraries. Between roughly 0.9 and 11 million T cells gave rise to around 500,000 cDNA molecules. In TCRdb, the PCR reads were re-called with MiXCR into one record per CDR3 protein. The top ten hold around 11% of the sample, which has approximately 630,000 distinct CDR3 sequences, 55% to 60% seen once. The TCR was taken from a girl aged 2-10 years with multiple sclerosis. This sequence joins TRBV1 and TRBJ1-2; TRBD1 is the table's D call and was not checked against the DNA. TRBV1 is a known pseudogene. The sequenced sample was blood. CDR3 protein: CTSSQYAGANIYGYTF. CDR3 coding DNA: TGCACCAGCAGCCAGTATGCGGGGGCGAACATCTATGGCTACACCTTC.